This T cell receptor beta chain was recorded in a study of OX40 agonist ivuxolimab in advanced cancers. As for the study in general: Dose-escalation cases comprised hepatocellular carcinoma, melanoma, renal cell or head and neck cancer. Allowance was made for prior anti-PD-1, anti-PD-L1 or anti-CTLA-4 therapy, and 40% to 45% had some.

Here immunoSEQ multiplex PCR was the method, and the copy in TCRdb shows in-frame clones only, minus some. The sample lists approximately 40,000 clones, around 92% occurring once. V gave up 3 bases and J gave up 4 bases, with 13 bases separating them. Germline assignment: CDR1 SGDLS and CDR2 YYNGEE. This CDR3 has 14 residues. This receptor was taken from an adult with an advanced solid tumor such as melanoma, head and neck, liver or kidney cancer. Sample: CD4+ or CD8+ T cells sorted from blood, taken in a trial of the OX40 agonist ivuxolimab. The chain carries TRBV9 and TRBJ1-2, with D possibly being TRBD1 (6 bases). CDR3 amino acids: CASSGPDRGYGYTF. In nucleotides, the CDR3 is TGTGCCAGCAGCGGACCGGACAGAGGCTATGGCTACACCTTC.